This TCR beta chain was captured by sequencing in a study of response to subunit inactivated influenza vaccine (dated by TCRdb to the late 2010s). Background on the whole study: Deep quantitative T cell receptor repertoire profiling was used in the study to track responses to a trivalent subunit inactivated influenza vaccine. The paper's findings and limits, for the study overall: It was suggested by the authors that each seasonal influenza vaccination may recruit only a limited number of new T cells.

CDR1 MNHEY and CDR2 SVGEGT were looked up in the germline V gene. The CDR3 starts with the cysteine, ends with the phenylalanine, and has 18 residues. Only the CDR3 portion is preserved as DNA: 54 bases, with reading frame beginning at the first base. V and J are truncated by 0 bases and 0 bases respectively, leaving an intervening sequence of 17 bases. The library was generated by RT-PCR. These reads were obtained on an Illumina HiSeq 2500. The public reads were reprocessed in TCRdb via fastp at Q25 and MiXCR, keeping in-frame beta chains. Under each unique CDR3 protein, matching rows form one entry showing the most common genes and DNA. Within this sample are 250,000 to 350,000 distinct CDR3 sequences, with roughly 22% of them counted one time only. 10% of the sample is held by the ten biggest clonotypes. As for this clonotype: The specificity of this receptor is unknown. No clone much larger than this one lies a single base away; base qualities are absent.

Source: PBMCs from blood, taken about 20 months after vaccination. This chain is built from TRBV6-2 or TRBV6-3 and TRBJ1-1, with TRBD1 perhaps the D gene, on 6 matching bases. This clonotype was obtained from a man aged 50-75 years who received an inactivated influenza vaccine. Donor details come from another sample of the same person, matched by shared clones. The DNA sequence reads TGTGCCAGCAGTTACTCGCTAAGGGGACAATGGCTGAACACTGAAGCTTTCTTT. Its protein is CASSYSLRGQWLNTEAFF.